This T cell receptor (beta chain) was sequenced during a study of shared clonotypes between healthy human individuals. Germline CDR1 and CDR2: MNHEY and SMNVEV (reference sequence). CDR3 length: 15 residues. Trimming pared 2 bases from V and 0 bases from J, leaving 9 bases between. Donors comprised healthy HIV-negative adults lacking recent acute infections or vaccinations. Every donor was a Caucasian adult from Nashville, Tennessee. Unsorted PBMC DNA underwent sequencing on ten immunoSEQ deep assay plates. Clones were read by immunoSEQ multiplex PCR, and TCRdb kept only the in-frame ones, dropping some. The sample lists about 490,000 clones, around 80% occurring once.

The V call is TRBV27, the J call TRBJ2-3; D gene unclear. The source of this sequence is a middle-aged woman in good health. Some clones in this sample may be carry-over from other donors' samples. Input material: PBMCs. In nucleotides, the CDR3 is TGTGCCAGCAGTTTAAATCGGCCCAGCACAGATACGCAGTATTTT. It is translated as CASSLNRPSTDTQYF.